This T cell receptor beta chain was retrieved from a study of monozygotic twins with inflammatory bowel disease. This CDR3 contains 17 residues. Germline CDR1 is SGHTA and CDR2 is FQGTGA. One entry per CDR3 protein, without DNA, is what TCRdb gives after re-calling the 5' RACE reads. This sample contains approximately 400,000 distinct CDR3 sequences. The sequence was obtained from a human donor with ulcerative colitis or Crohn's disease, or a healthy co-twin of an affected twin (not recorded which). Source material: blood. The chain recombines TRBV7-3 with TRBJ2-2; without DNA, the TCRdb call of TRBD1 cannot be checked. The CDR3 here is CASSLHSGTGNTGELFF.